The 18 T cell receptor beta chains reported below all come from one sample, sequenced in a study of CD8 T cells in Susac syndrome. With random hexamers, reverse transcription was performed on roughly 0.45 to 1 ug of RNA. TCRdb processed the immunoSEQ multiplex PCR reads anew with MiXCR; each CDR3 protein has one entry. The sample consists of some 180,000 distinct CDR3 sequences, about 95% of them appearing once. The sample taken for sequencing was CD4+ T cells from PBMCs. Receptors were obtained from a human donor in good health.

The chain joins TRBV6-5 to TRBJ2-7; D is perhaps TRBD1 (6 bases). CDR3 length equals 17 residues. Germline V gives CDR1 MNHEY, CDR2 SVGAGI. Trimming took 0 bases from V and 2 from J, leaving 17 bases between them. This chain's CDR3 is CASSYSRQEVSPYEQYF. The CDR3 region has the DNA TGTGCCAGCAGTTACTCCCGACAGGAAGTAAGTCCCTACGAGCAGTACTTC.

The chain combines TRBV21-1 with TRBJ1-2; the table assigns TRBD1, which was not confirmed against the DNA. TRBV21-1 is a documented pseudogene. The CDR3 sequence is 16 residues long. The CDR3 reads CASTRTPGQLNYGYTF. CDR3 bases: TGTGCCAGCACCAGAACCCCGGGACAGCTTAACTATGGCTACACCTTC.

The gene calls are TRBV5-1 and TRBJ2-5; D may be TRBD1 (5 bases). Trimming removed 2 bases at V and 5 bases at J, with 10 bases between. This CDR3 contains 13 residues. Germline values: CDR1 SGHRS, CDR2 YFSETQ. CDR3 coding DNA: TGCGCCAGCAGCTTCGCTGGGGCTGAGACCCAGTACTTC. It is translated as CASSFAGAETQYF.

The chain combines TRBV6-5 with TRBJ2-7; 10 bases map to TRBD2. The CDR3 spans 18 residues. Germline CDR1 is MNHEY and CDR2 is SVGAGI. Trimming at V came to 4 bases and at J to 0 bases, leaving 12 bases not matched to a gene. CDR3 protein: CASSLLAGLHTSSYEQYF. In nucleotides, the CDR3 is TGTGCCAGCAGTTTACTAGCGGGACTACATACAAGCTCCTACGAGCAGTACTTC.

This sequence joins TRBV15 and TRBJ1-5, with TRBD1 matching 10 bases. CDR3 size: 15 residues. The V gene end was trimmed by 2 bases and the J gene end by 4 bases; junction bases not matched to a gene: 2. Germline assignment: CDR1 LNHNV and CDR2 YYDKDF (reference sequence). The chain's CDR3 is CATSRRTGGNQPQHF. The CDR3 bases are TGTGCCACCAGCAGAAGGACAGGGGGAAATCAGCCCCAGCATTTT.

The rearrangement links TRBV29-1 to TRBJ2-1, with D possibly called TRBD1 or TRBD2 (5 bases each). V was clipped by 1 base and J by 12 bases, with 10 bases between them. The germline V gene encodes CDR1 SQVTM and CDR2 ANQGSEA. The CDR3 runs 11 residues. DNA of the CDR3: TGCAGCGTTGAAGGTGGGACGTCGCAGTTCTTC. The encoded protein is CSVEGGTSQFF.

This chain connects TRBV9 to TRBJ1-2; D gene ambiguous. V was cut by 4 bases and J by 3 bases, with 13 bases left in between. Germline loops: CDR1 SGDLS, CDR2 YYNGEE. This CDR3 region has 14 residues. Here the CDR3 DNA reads TGTGCCAGCAGCCCTTTGGACGGATACTATGGCTACACCTTC. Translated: CASSPLDGYYGYTF.

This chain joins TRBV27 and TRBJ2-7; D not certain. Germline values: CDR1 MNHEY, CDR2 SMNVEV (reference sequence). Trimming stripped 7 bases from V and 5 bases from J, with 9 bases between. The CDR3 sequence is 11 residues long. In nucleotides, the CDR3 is TGTGCCAGCATAGTCATCCACGAGCAGTACTTC. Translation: CASIVIHEQYF.

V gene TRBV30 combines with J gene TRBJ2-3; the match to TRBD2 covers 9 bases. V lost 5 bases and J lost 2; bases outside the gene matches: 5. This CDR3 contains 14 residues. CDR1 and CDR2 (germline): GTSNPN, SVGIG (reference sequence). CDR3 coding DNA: TGTGCCTGGGGAGCGGGAGGAACCACAGATACGCAGTATTTT. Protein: CAWGAGGTTDTQYF.

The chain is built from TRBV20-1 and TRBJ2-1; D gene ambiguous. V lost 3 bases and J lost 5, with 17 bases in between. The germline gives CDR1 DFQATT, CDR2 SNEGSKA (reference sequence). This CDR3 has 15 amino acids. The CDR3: CSASKPGSHHNEQFF. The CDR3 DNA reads TGCAGTGCTAGTAAACCGGGCAGCCATCACAATGAGCAGTTCTTC.

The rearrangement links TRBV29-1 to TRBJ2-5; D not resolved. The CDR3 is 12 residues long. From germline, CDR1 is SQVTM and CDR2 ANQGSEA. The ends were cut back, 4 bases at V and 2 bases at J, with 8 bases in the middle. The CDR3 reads CSVGPHQETQYF. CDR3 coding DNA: TGCAGCGTTGGGCCACATCAAGAGACCCAGTACTTC. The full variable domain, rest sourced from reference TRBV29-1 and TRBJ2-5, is SAVISQKPSRDICQRGTSLTIQCQVDSQVTMMFWYRQQPGQSLTLIATANQGSEATYESGFVIDKFPISRPNLTFSTLTVSNMSPEDSSIYLCSVGPHQETQYFGPGTRLLVL.

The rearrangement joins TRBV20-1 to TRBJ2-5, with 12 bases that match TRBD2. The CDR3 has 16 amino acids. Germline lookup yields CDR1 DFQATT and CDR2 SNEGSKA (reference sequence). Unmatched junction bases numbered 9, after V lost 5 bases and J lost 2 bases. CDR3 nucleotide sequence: TGCAGTGCTGAACTAGCGGGAGGCCTAGGGCAAGAGACCCAGTACTTC. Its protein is CSAELAGGLGQETQYF.

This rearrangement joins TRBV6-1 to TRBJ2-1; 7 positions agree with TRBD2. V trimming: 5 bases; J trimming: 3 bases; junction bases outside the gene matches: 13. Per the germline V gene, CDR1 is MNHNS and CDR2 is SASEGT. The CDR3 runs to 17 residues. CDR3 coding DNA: TGTGCCAGCAGTCCACACCAGGGTAGCGGGTTCTACAATGAGCAGTTCTTC. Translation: CASSPHQGSGFYNEQFF.

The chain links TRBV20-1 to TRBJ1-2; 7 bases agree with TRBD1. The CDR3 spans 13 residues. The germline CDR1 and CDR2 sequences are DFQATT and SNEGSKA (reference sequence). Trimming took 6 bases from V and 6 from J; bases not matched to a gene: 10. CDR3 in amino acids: CSALLEGANGYTF. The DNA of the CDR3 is TGCAGTGCCCTGCTGGAGGGGGCAAATGGCTACACCTTC.

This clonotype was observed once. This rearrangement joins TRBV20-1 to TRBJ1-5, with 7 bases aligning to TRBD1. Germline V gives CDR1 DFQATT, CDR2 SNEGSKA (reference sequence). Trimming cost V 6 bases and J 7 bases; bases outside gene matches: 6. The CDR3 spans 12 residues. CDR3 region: CSAGTAQQPQHF. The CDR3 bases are TGCAGTGCGGGGACAGCTCAACAGCCCCAGCATTTT.

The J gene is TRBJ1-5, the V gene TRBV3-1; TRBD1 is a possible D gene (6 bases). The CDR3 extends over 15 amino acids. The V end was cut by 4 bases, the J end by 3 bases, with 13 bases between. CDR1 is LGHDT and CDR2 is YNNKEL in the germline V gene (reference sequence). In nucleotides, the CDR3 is TGTGCCAGCAGCCCGTGGGGGGACAACAATCAGCCCCAGCATTTT. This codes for CASSPWGDNNQPQHF.

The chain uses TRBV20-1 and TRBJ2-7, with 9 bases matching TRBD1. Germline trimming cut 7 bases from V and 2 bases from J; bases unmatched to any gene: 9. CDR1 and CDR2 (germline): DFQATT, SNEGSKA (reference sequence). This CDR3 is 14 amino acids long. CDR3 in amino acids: CSGESGTGTYEQYF. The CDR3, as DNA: TGCAGTGGGGAAAGCGGGACAGGGACCTACGAGCAGTACTTC.

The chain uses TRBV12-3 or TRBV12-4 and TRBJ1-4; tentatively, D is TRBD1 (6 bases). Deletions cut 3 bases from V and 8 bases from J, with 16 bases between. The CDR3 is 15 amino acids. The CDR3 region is CASSFHRAGGEKLFF. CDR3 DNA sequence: TGTGCCAGCAGTTTCCACAGGGCCGGAGGGGAAAAACTGTTTTTT.